This TCR beta chain is from a study of brain T cells in children with intractable seizures. The V gene's germline CDR1 is SGHRS and CDR2 YFSETQ. This CDR3 contains 15 residues. V lost 2 bases, J lost 2 bases, and 3 bases stayed unmatched. Time point: blood from clinic visit 5 months post-surgery; TSC patient then seizure free. Only cases whose brain tissue showed the highest T cell transcript signatures were sequenced. The protocol was immunoSEQ multiplex PCR, while the TCRdb copy is restricted to in-frame clones and leaves out a portion. This table has 300,000 to 400,000 clones, nearly 95% appearing once.

This receptor was taken from a boy in the first two years of life with tuberous sclerosis and intractable seizures. The material sequenced was peripheral blood, taken approximately 5 months after surgery. This chain joins TRBV5-1 and TRBJ2-3, with 9 bases fitting TRBD1. The CDR3 protein is CASSLQGANTDTQYF. The CDR3, as DNA: TGCGCCAGCAGCTTACAGGGGGCGAACACAGATACGCAGTATTTT.